This T cell receptor beta chain was identified in a study of Siglec-9 on CD8 T cells in melanoma. CDR1 is MNHNS, CDR2 SASEGT, per germline. The ends were cut back, 1 base at V and 0 bases at J, with 7 bases in the middle. CDR3 length: 15 residues. The assay was immunoSEQ multiplex PCR, and TCRdb's table has in-frame clones only and misses some. The table includes about 36,000 clones, 84% detected once. Remarks on this clone: Its antigen remains unidentified.

Study-wide points: In melanoma tumors, a Siglec-9-marked effector memory CD8+ subset reportedly appeared to accumulate.

The genes are TRBV6-1 and TRBJ2-1; D call uncertain. Material: Siglec-9- CD8+ T cells sorted from blood. The TCR comes from a human donor in good health. CDR3 residues: CASSEGASSYNEQFF. The CDR3 DNA reads TGTGCCAGCAGTGAAGGGGCTTCCTCCTACAATGAGCAGTTCTTC.